The clone carrying this TCR beta chain occurred once. TCRdb's copy holds only in-frame clones and misses some; the assay was immunoSEQ multiplex PCR. The sample carries some 74,000 clones, around 94% recorded once. This specimen belongs to a study of OX40 agonist ivuxolimab in advanced cancers. The source was CD4+ or CD8+ T cells sorted from blood, collected in a trial of the OX40 agonist ivuxolimab. This clonotype was obtained from an adult with an advanced solid tumor such as melanoma, head and neck, liver or kidney cancer.

The CDR3 sequence: CASSIYGQRGEKLFF. DNA of the CDR3: TGTGCCAGTAGTATATATGGGCAGAGAGGAGAAAAACTGTTTTTT. This rearrangement joins TRBV19 to TRBJ1-4; D is ambiguous. V shed 2 bases and J shed 8 bases, with 15 bases lying between them. Germline V gene data show CDR1 as LNHDA and CDR2 as SQIVND (reference sequence). CDR3 length equals 15 residues.